Shown below are 6 T cell receptor beta chains from a single sample sequenced in a study of T cells in Graves' hyperthyroidism and ophthalmopathy. Authors of the study amplified TCR beta CDR3 regions from RNA transcripts. When the TCR CDR3 underwent first-round RT-PCR, the HTBI primer set was used. TCRdb redid the calling of the multiplex PCR reads with MiXCR, one entry per CDR3 protein. The sample records roughly 520,000 distinct CDR3 sequences, roughly a quarter being singletons. Specimen: blood. These receptors originate from a woman younger than 45 with Graves' ophthalmopathy.

In its sample, this clonotype was seen many times. The gene calls are TRBV24-1 and TRBJ2-2, with TRBD1 as a possible D gene (6 bases). V was trimmed by 1 base and J by 3 bases, leaving 8 bases between them. CDR1 and CDR2 from the germline V gene are KGHDR and SFDVKD. CDR3 length equals 15 residues. CDR3 nucleotides: TGTGCCACCAGTGATTTACAGGGACACACCGGGGAGCTGTTTTTT. Its protein is CATSDLQGHTGELFF.

This clonotype has at least ten counts. The chain links TRBV7-2 to TRBJ2-7; 7 positions agree with TRBD2. Per the germline V gene, CDR1 is SGHTA and CDR2 is FQGNSA. The CDR3 covers 14 residues. The V segment lost 4 bases and the J segment 0 bases; nucleotides outside the gene matches: 3. This chain's CDR3 is CASSSSGNSYEQYF. For the CDR3, the DNA is TGTGCCAGCAGCTCTAGCGGAAACTCCTACGAGCAGTACTTC.

A few counts support this clonotype. The chain combines TRBV6-1 with TRBJ1-2; D gene ambiguous. The CDR3 has 14 amino acids. The V gene lost 3 bases and the J gene lost 7 bases, with 15 bases spanning the gap. In germline, CDR1 is MNHNS, CDR2 SASEGT. The CDR3 DNA is TGTGCCAGCAGTGACCCCTGGCAGTCCAGTGGCTACACCTTC. Translated: CASSDPWQSSGYTF.

This clonotype occurred once. The V and J genes are TRBV28 and TRBJ2-7; 7 bases fit TRBD2. Germline CDR1 MDHEN, CDR2 SYDVKM. The J segment lost 2 bases and the V segment lost 7 bases, leaving 17 bases of the junction unmatched. This CDR3 has 17 residues. The CDR3 protein is CASKPTWEGWRPYEQYF. The CDR3 DNA reads TGTGCCAGCAAACCCACCTGGGAGGGATGGAGGCCCTACGAGCAGTACTTC.

This chain connects TRBV2 to TRBJ1-3; D uncertain. CDR3 length: 14 residues. Germline V gene lookup returns CDR1 SNHLY and CDR2 FYNNEI. Trimming shortened V by 7 bases and J by 4 bases, and 14 bases separated the two germline ends. For the CDR3, the DNA is TGTGCCAGCAACGGACCGACATCGGGAAACACCATATATTTT. As protein: CASNGPTSGNTIYF.

This clonotype was counted many times. V and J are TRBV28 and TRBJ2-5, with TRBD1 matching 9 bases. V lost 3 bases and J lost 5; bases outside the gene matches: 7. Germline V CDR1 and CDR2: MDHEN, SYDVKM. The CDR3 is 15 residues long. The CDR3 DNA sequence: TGTGCCAGCAGTTTGCTACAGGGGGCCCGGGAGACCCAGTACTTC. Amino acids: CASSLLQGARETQYF.